This T cell receptor (beta chain) was documented in a study of blood T cell repertoires in COVID-19. This clone was recorded only once. Other DNA sequences from this sample encode an identical CDR3 as well. Germline CDR1 is SGHVS and CDR2 is FQNEAQ. V was cut by 0 bases and J by 2 bases, with 8 bases left in between. The CDR3 has 15 amino acids. The repertoire was sequenced with immunoSEQ multiplex PCR; TCRdb's copy has only in-frame clones and lacks some. The data contain about 200,000 clones, roughly 90% of them singletons. Adults between roughly 18 and 95 years of age took part from about 24 US areas. Participants had their cohort set by participant-reported clinical history.

The TCR sequence derives from a woman in her thirties who had been exposed to COVID-19. V and J are TRBV7-8 and TRBJ1-5; D perhaps matches TRBD1 (6 bases). Sample: PBMCs or T cells enriched from blood (not recorded which). This CDR3 is CASSLAGQRNQPQHF. CDR3 coding DNA: TGTGCCAGCAGCTTAGCAGGACAGCGCAATCAGCCCCAGCATTTT.